This T cell receptor beta chain was profiled in a study of cytomegalovirus exposure and HLA in healthy donors (dated by TCRdb to between 2016 and 2019). Regarding the research as a whole: In an earlier analysis of roughly 590 of the donors, 276 Gb of sequence data and 90 million to 120 million unique TCR beta sequences from 180 million or so T cells were reported. An early release covering over 500 HLA-typed donors comprised about 300 gigabases of sequencing data and tens of millions of unique TCR sequences. Among the approximately 420 genotyped donors, roughly 80% belonged to the genetic ancestry cluster associated with self-reported Caucasian donors. The study aimed to test whether signatures of past pathogen exposure could be identified by cataloging public T cell receptors. The study used immunosequencing to profile the T cell repertoires of about 670 subjects and linked those repertoires to cytomegalovirus serostatus. A separate validation cohort of 100 to 150 different subjects was used in addition to the 666-subject first cohort. High-throughput TCR immunosequencing, statistical association of individual TCRs with disease status, and machine learning were combined to predict cytomegalovirus infection status. To study patterns of TCR occurrence, a later analysis re-analyzed previously published TCR beta repertoires from 550 to 800 donors and added high-resolution HLA genotyping. Rather than drawing on any new phenotypic data, the later analysis identified candidate immune exposures from TCR beta sequences and the way those sequences occurred across donors. To decide whether each TCR beta V gene segment behaved as functional or pseudogenic, an earlier analysis of several hundred of the donors relied on high-throughput TCR beta sequencing. Donor age, sex, ethnicity and CMV serostatus were compiled alongside the repertoire data. A later genetic analysis took genome-wide SNP genotypes for about 55% of the roughly 700 donors and used that subset as a discovery cohort. All discovery cohort repertoires had been generated using a single sequencing platform. HLA typing included class I and class II loci at four-digit resolution. The number of donors typed differed by locus, with about 620-630 for A, B, C, DRB1 and DQB1, more than 500 for DQA1, 600 to 610 for DPA1, and under 490 for DPB1. Four or five DR-DQ haplotypes were handled as single units for association and clustering because linkage in the cohort was strong. Among some 400 genotyped donors of the cohort, an average of 235,054 unique TCR beta nucleotide sequences were sequenced per donor, roughly 20% of them non-productive.

The cohort was made up of 500 to 800 healthy bone marrow donors. At the time of sampling, every cohort member was nominally healthy, though immune exposures that went unrecorded were likely present. The donor was CMV seronegative and belonged to the group of over 300 seronegative cohort members. A peripheral blood sample was collected from each donor, and TCR beta sequencing was performed on peripheral blood mononuclear cells. The Qiagen DNeasy Blood Extraction Kit was used to extract genomic DNA from the blood cell samples. V is pruned by 6 bases and J by 1 base, leaving 7 bases of the junction without a gene match. CDR3 length: 15 amino acids, cysteine to phenylalanine. Only the CDR3 region is kept as DNA, spanning 45 bases read in frame from base 1. Reading the germline V gene (reference sequence) gives CDR1 MNHNY and CDR2 SVGAGI. Study-wide findings and limitations: The authors suggested that the approach could potentially be extended to other disease states and immunological phenotypes. In the study, 150 to 200 TCR beta chains were listed as associated with cytomegalovirus. When HLA alleles, especially DR and DQ, strongly co-occurred, attributing TCR associations to individual alleles was difficult. The only immune exposure information available for the cohort was CMV serostatus. A group of highly shared sequence variants was considered likely to be a technical artifact of the sequencing pipeline. In a later analysis, HLA-associated TCR beta chains showed more clonal expansion and lower generation probabilities than non-associated chains that were equally common. At a false discovery rate of 0.05, a later analysis linked 15,000 to 20,000 TCR beta sequences to specific HLA alleles. Across donors, most TCR sequences were observed very rarely, whereas some public TCRs were present in many individuals. Presence/absence analyses assumed roughly uniform sequencing depth across donors, an assumption that may not hold. A further reported finding was that TCR beta sequences accurately predicted the HLA-A and HLA-B alleles for most subjects in the first cohort. Only TCR beta chains were sequenced in this cohort, and the absence of alpha or paired-chain data limited detectable features. The classifier was reported to diagnose cytomegalovirus status with high specificity and sensitivity in both the original cohort and the validation cohort. HLA typing was unavailable for some donors at each locus, so association tests used only the typed subset. Seventeen rarely observed V segments, including chromosome 9 orphons, were excluded from the earlier analysis of about 500 of the donors because counts were too low. According to a later analysis, most CMV-associated TCR beta chains appeared to be HLA-restricted, and the HLA associations seemed to be driven largely by CMV exposure. In an earlier analysis of more than 450 of the donors, most TCR beta V segments were observed in productive rearrangements about 90% or about 30% of the time, broadly matching IMGT annotations. V-gene and J-gene trimming of TCR beta chains was associated with a missense DCLRE1C variant in a later genetic analysis, and the association was replicated in an independent cohort. In a later analysis, TCR association rates were found to vary across HLA loci, with the most associated TCRs seen for DRB1 alleles and the fewest for HLA-C alleles. According to a later genetic analysis, donors in an Asian-associated ancestry cluster had fewer N-insertions in productive TCRs than the approximately 630-donor mean. Three of the identified cytomegalovirus-associated TCR beta chains were confirmed in vitro to be specific for cytomegalovirus antigens. Some IMGT-functional V segments, including TRBV6-2 and TRBV6-3, could not be distinguished by the 87-base-pair reads and were therefore excluded. Linkage disequilibrium might explain the correlated functional status among segregating V segments, but an unknown experimental factor could not be ruled out. A later analysis reported that several top co-occurrence clusters appeared linked to parvovirus B19, influenza, CMV and Epstein-Barr virus.

Libraries were prepared through the immunoSEQ multiplex PCR assay. A mixture of 60 forward primers for TCR Vbeta segments and 13 reverse primers for TCR Jbeta segments was used in the multiplex PCR. A multiplex PCR assay on genomic DNA amplified the CDR3 region of rearranged TCR beta genes. On the Illumina HiSeq System, the amplified TCR beta libraries were sequenced as 87-base-pair reads. Per the source publication's procedure: In a later analysis, some 80 million unique TCR beta chains were counted across the roughly 700 repertoires, and roughly 9.9 million of these chains were shared by at least two donors. To remove PCR and sequencing errors, raw reads were error-corrected and collapsed into unique sequences using a nearest-neighbor algorithm that merged closely related sequences. Alignment of CDR3 sequences to IMGT reference sequences was used to assign V, D and J gene segments. For a sequence to be retained, a match of at least six nucleotides to both a V gene segment and a J gene segment was required. A rearrangement counted as productive if the CDR3 had no stop codons and remained in frame with V and J, and every other rearrangement counted as non-productive. CDR3 was defined according to IMGT convention as the region running from the second conserved V-encoded cysteine to the conserved J-encoded phenylalanine. The earlier analysis of 500 to 750 of the donors excluded any sequence lacking an unambiguous match to a single V gene segment. An earlier analysis of fewer than 650 of the donors classified V segments as functional when productive rearrangements were above 56.7% and as segregating when the standard deviation between donors was above 5%. A statistical classification framework was developed to diagnose cytomegalovirus status using the catalog of TCR beta chain sequences. In a later analysis, TCR nucleotide sequences were compared against IMGT/GENE-DB human TR gene sequences so that V and J genes could be assigned. Using the TCRdist pipeline, a later analysis assigned CDR3 sequences along with most-parsimonious VDJ recombination scenarios. A later analysis defined each TCR beta chain by its CDR3 amino acid sequence plus V-gene family, and excluded reads lacking a unique V-gene family. A later analysis removed nearly 600 highly shared, low-generation-probability nucleotide sequences to deal with suspected cross-contamination and a sequencing artifact. For each public chain, a later analysis derived a clonal expansion index from normalized ranks of inferred template counts within each repertoire. Generation probabilities in a later analysis came from a VDJ recombination model fitted to out-of-frame rearrangements, and those results were checked against IGoR. In a later analysis, hypergeometric tests were used to score TCR-TCR, TCR-HLA and TCR-CMV co-occurrence, with a repertoire-size bias correction applied to TCR pairs. In a later analysis, false discovery rates were estimated by permuting HLA or CMV assignments 20 times. In a later analysis, co-occurring TCRs were grouped using DBSCAN, with TCRdist sequence similarity added in when clustering inside HLA-allele-positive subsets. Repertoires with fewer than 30,000 or more than 120,000 public chains were left out of co-occurrence clustering, as were about 5 repertoires with anomalous nucleotide sharing. TCRdb re-hosts the immuneACCESS table, in-frame sequences only. Its copies lack some clones; in the studies checked, an unresolved V gene accounts for under half of them, and the cause for the rest is not known. Clone size and V and J calls were adopted from that table, with D and trimming inferred from the DNA. The sample contains some 150,000 clones, 70% to 75% of them found a single time. 1.6% of the sample belongs to the ten largest clones.

For this clone: It has no known antigen specificity. Base qualities are not provided; no much larger clone lies one nucleotide away.

In this chain, TRBV6-6 is recombined with TRBJ2-3; the central 7 bases match TRBD1. The sequence was obtained from a woman aged 25 to 39 in good health and CMV-seronegative. What was sequenced was PBMCs. For the CDR3, the sequence is CASSRNRGGTDTQYF. DNA sequence: TGTGCCAGCAGCCGAAACAGGGGTGGCACAGATACGCAGTATTTT.